This T cell receptor (beta chain) was obtained from a study of beta chain features in type 1 diabetes. For the study at large: No age, gender or cell yield differences were seen between patients and healthy donors.

The germline V gene has CDR1 SGHTA and CDR2 FQGTGA. V was cut by 7 bases and J by 0 bases, with 8 bases left in between. CDR3 length: 13 amino acids. This clone was found a few times. Of the isolated RNA, all was reverse transcribed, and so the sequenced material was expressed TCRB transcripts. Method: immunoSEQ multiplex PCR; TCRdb's copy keeps in-frame clones and lacks some. The repertoire holds about 360,000 clones, with approximately 12% as singletons. This sequence joins TRBV7-3 and TRBJ2-3; D not certain. This receptor was identified in a young man in good health. What was sequenced was naive CD4+ T cells from blood. For the CDR3, the DNA is TGTGCCAGCAAACGAGGTAGCACAGATACGCAGTATTTT. Its protein product is CASKRGSTDTQYF. The full variable domain, with the rest looked up from reference TRBV7-3 and TRBJ2-3, is GAGVSQTPSNKVTEKGKYVELRCDPISGHTALYWYRQSLGQGPEFLIYFQGTGAADDSGLPNDRFFAVRPEGSVSTLKIQRTERGDSAVYLCASKRGSTDTQYFGPGTRLTVL.